A single count supports the clone carrying this T cell receptor (beta chain). Its antigen is not known. Trimming took off 2 bases at V and 2 bases at J, with 18 bases between the two ends. The CDR3 is 17 residues long. Germline V gene data show CDR1 as LNHDA and CDR2 as SQIVND (reference sequence). The source of the sample is a study of cytomegalovirus exposure and HLA in healthy donors. The study ran its PCR with 60 Vbeta and 13 Jbeta primers. TCRdb's table, derived via immunoSEQ multiplex PCR, lists solely in-frame clones and lacks some. The sample includes about 140,000 clones, approximately 78% of them seen just once. Study outcomes and limitations: An Asian-associated ancestry cluster reportedly showed fewer N-insertions than the approximately 650-donor mean in a later analysis. Previously analyzed data showed that most TCR beta V segments were productive at a frequency of about 87% or about 30%. One cluster of highly shared sequence variants probably arose as a sequencing artifact.

Regarding donors, all were healthy bone marrow donors. The source is a female donor in good health and CMV-seronegative. This chain uses TRBV19 with TRBJ1-2; D possibly corresponds to TRBD1 (6 bases). The source material was PBMCs. CDR3 protein: CASSIKTTGISNYGYTF. The DNA for the CDR3 is TGTGCCAGTAGTATAAAGACCACAGGGATCTCAAACTATGGCTACACCTTC.